What follows are 30 T cell receptor beta chains derived from one specimen sequenced in a study of blood T cell repertoires in COVID-19. Assay: immunoSEQ multiplex PCR; the TCRdb copy retains only in-frame clones and omits some. The table shows some 72,000 clones, with around 80% occurring only once. Sequenced sample: peripheral blood. The receptors shown here come from a man aged 50 to 60 with COVID-19, enrolled during active disease.

V gene TRBV11-3 combines with J gene TRBJ2-3; TRBD1 matches 7 bases. The ends lost 4 bases at V and 3 bases at J; junction bases unmatched: 10. This CDR3 contains 16 residues. In germline, CDR1 is SGHNT, CDR2 YENEEA. CDR3 coding DNA: TGTGCCAGCAGCTCTCAGACAGGGCATTTAACAGATACGCAGTATTTT. Its protein is CASSSQTGHLTDTQYF.

The CDR3 coding sequence is TGCGCCAGCAGCCAAGATCCGGACAGGGGCAGGAATGAGCAGTTCTTC. This sequence encodes CASSQDPDRGRNEQFF. The chain is built from TRBV4-3 and TRBJ2-1; 9 positions match TRBD1. Trimming took 0 bases from V and 7 from J; bases not matched to a gene: 7. Germline V CDR1 and CDR2: LGHNA, YSLEER. This CDR3 has 16 residues.

The genes are TRBV5-1 and TRBJ2-7; perhaps TRBD1 as D (6 bases). CDR3 length equals 15 residues. Looked up from germline, CDR1 is SGHRS and CDR2 is YFSETQ. V lost 4 bases and J lost 4, with 18 bases in between. As DNA, the CDR3 is TGCGCCAGCAGCAATATCGGGACACCCAGTTACGAGCAGTACTTC. Residues: CASSNIGTPSYEQYF.

The chain carries TRBV28 and TRBJ2-3; TRBD2 matches 7 bases. The trim removed 4 bases at V and 2 bases at J, leaving 3 bases unmatched. This CDR3 region has 14 residues. Germline CDR1 is MDHEN and CDR2 is SYDVKM. The CDR3 spells CASSSGLNTDTQYF. In DNA, the CDR3 is TGTGCCAGCAGTTCGGGACTAAACACAGATACGCAGTATTTT.

The chain couples TRBV5-1 to TRBJ1-6; 9 bases map to TRBD1. There are 16 residues in the CDR3. In germline, CDR1 is SGHRS, CDR2 YFSETQ. After removal of 4 bases from V and 4 bases from J, the junction contained 6 bases not matched to a gene. As DNA, the CDR3 is TGCGCCAGCAGCGAAAGGGGACAGGGATATAATTCACCCCTCCACTTT. Protein: CASSERGQGYNSPLHF.

The rearrangement joins TRBV30 to TRBJ1-5, with 8 bases aligning to TRBD1. CDR1 GTSNPN and CDR2 SVGIG come from the germline V gene (reference sequence). Trimming cost V 4 bases and J 6 bases; bases outside gene matches: 11. This CDR3 has 15 residues. CDR3 in amino acids: CAWTPGQGPSQPQHF. DNA of the CDR3: TGTGCCTGGACCCCAGGACAGGGTCCTTCTCAGCCCCAGCATTTT.

The chain employs TRBV7-2 and TRBJ1-6; D not resolved. Germline assignment: CDR1 SGHTA and CDR2 FQGNSA. CDR3 length equals 18 residues. V was trimmed by 5 bases and J by 0 bases, leaving 17 bases between them. CDR3 bases: TGTGCCAGCAGCCTATCGCGGAAATCGAGCTCCTATAATTCACCCCTCCACTTT. It specifies CASSLSRKSSSYNSPLHF.

The J gene is TRBJ2-7, the V gene TRBV28; 7 bases are a match to TRBD1. Germline assignment: CDR1 MDHEN and CDR2 SYDVKM. V trimming: 4 bases; J trimming: 1 base; junction bases outside the gene matches: 7. The CDR3 sequence is 15 residues long. In nucleotides, the CDR3 is TGTGCCAGCAGTTCCAGGGGGAAGGGTTCCTACGAGCAGTACTTC. Its translation is CASSSRGKGSYEQYF.

This rearrangement joins TRBV19 to TRBJ2-7; 11 nucleotides align to TRBD1. V lost 5 bases to trimming and J lost 2 bases; unmatched junction nucleotides: 5. The CDR3 contains 15 residues. Per the germline V gene, CDR1 is LNHDA and CDR2 is SQIVND (reference sequence). The CDR3 protein is CASSSGTGGTYEQYF. The CDR3 DNA reads as TGTGCCAGTAGTTCCGGGACAGGGGGGACCTACGAGCAGTACTTC.

The chain has TRBV5-1 and TRBJ2-1; TRBD2 matches at 8 bases. The CDR3 is 14 amino acids. J lost 9 bases, V lost 0 bases, and 5 bases had no gene match. Germline CDR1 reads SGHRS; CDR2 reads YFSETQ. This CDR3 is CASSLDSGKGEQFF. Written as DNA, the CDR3 is TGCGCCAGCAGCTTGGATAGCGGGAAAGGTGAGCAGTTCTTC. Full variable domain (missing parts from reference TRBV5-1 and TRBJ2-1): KAGVTQTPRYLIKTRGQQVTLSCSPISGHRSVSWYQQTPGQGLQFLFEYFSETQRNKGNFPGRFSGRQFSNSRSEMNVSTLELGDSALYLCASSLDSGKGEQFFGPGTRLTVL.

CDR3 nucleotide sequence: TGTGCCAGTAGTATAGCTAGCGGGACAAATAATGAGCAGTTCTTC. The encoded protein is CASSIASGTNNEQFF. The rearrangement links TRBV19 to TRBJ2-1, with 9 bases that match TRBD2. Germline lookup yields CDR1 LNHDA and CDR2 SQIVND (reference sequence). The CDR3 is made up of 15 amino acids. The V gene end was trimmed by 1 base and the J gene end by 7 bases; junction bases not matched to a gene: 5.

The rearrangement uses TRBV24-1 and TRBJ2-7; possible D gene TRBD1, 6 bases. The CDR3 runs to 11 residues. Trimming pared 7 bases from V and 6 bases from J, leaving 9 bases between. Germline CDR1 reads KGHDR; CDR2 reads SFDVKD. The CDR3, as DNA: TGTGCCACCAGCCTCAGGGGCGAGCAGTACTTC. Protein product: CATSLRGEQYF.

This sequence joins TRBV5-4 and TRBJ2-7, with a weak D call TRBD2 (5 bases). Germline V lookup: CDR1 SGHNT, CDR2 YYREEE (reference sequence). This CDR3 has 15 amino acids. Trimming removed 4 bases from V and 9 bases from J, with 23 bases in between. As DNA, the CDR3 is TGTGCCAGCAGCAACGTCGGAGGTACAAAGCCCATGCAGTACTTC. This gives the protein CASSNVGGTKPMQYF.

For the CDR3, the DNA is TGTGCCAGCAGCGTAGGTGGCGGGAGGGTCCCTAATGAGCAGTTCTTC. Its translation: CASSVGGGRVPNEQFF. The V gene is TRBV9, the J gene TRBJ2-1; TRBD2 matches 9 bases. Germline lookup yields CDR1 SGDLS and CDR2 YYNGEE. The J segment lost 7 bases and the V segment lost 0 bases, leaving 8 bases of the junction unmatched. There are 16 residues in the CDR3.

This clone appeared once. This sequence joins TRBV10-3 and TRBJ2-6, with 10 positions matching TRBD1. Unmatched junction bases numbered 7, after V lost 6 bases and J lost 2 bases. The CDR3 contains 17 residues. From germline, CDR1 is ENHRY and CDR2 SYGVKD. Here the CDR3 DNA reads TGTGCCATCAGGTCGGGACAGGGGACGCCTGGGGCCAACGTCCTGACTTTC. Amino acid sequence: CAIRSGQGTPGANVLTF.

V and J are TRBV5-5 and TRBJ2-7; tentative D call: TRBD2 (6 bases). CDR1 and CDR2 (germline): SGHKS, YYEKEE (reference sequence). With 0 bases removed from V and 2 bases from J, the gap between germline ends came to 9 bases. The CDR3 covers 14 residues. The CDR3 sequence is CASSLEGLAYEQYF. Written as DNA, the CDR3 is TGTGCCAGCAGCTTGGAGGGACTGGCCTACGAGCAGTACTTC.

The V call is TRBV24-1, the J call TRBJ2-7, with no clear D. The V gene's germline CDR1 is KGHDR and CDR2 SFDVKD. The V and J ends lost 2 bases and 5 bases respectively, with 6 bases between them. The CDR3 consists of 12 residues. The CDR3 coding sequence is TGTGCCACCAGTGATTCCAGAAACGAGCAGTACTTC. This sequence encodes CATSDSRNEQYF.

The rearrangement links TRBV19 to TRBJ2-1, with a tentative D call TRBD1 (6 bases). Per germline, CDR1 LNHDA and CDR2 SQIVND (reference sequence). V was cut by 6 bases and J by 7 bases, with 10 bases left in between. The CDR3 is made up of 12 amino acids. CDR3 sequence: CASRGGRNEQFF. The CDR3, as DNA: TGTGCCAGTAGAGGGGGACGTAATGAGCAGTTCTTC.

The J gene is TRBJ2-7, the V gene TRBV28, with 8 positions matching TRBD2. Germline values: CDR1 MDHEN, CDR2 SYDVKM. The CDR3 consists of 19 residues. V shed 5 bases, J shed 2 bases, and the junction held 20 bases outside the gene matches. CDR3 nucleotides: TGTGCCAGCAGTGGCCTGCGTCGTGGTAGCGGGACCTACCCCTACGAGCAGTACTTC. This translates into CASSGLRRGSGTYPYEQYF.

The chain couples TRBV27 to TRBJ2-7; tentatively, D is TRBD2 (6 bases). CDR1 MNHEY and CDR2 SMNVEV come from the germline V gene (reference sequence). The CDR3 runs to 14 residues. V lost 9 bases to trimming and J lost 2 bases, with 17 bases between them. CDR3 protein: CASRPGGAPYEQYF. The CDR3 DNA reads TGTGCCAGTCGTCCCGGGGGTGCCCCCTACGAGCAGTACTTC.

V and J are TRBV28 and TRBJ2-7, with D uncertain. This CDR3 has 12 amino acids. Germline V CDR1 and CDR2: MDHEN, SYDVKM. V was clipped by 4 bases and J by 4 bases, with 8 bases between them. The CDR3: CASSSRSYEQYF. The CDR3 DNA is TGTGCCAGCAGTTCCCGGTCTTACGAGCAGTACTTC.

The chain combines TRBV10-3 with TRBJ2-1; 10 bases are a match to TRBD2. Losses at the gene ends were 3 bases for V and 0 bases for J; bases not matched to a gene: 5. This CDR3 is 17 amino acids long. The germline CDR1 and CDR2 sequences are ENHRY and SYGVKD. CDR3 sequence (DNA): TGTGCCATCAGTGAAACCGGGACTAGCGACTCCTACAATGAGCAGTTCTTC. This codes for CAISETGTSDSYNEQFF.

The chain uses TRBV6-5 and TRBJ2-3; D may be TRBD2 (6 bases). Per germline, CDR1 MNHEY and CDR2 SVGAGI. The CDR3 sequence is 15 residues long. Trimming took 8 bases from V and 0 from J, leaving 15 bases between them. The CDR3 DNA sequence: TGTGCCAGCTCATTGGGGCGGGGTAGCACAGATACGCAGTATTTT. This codes for CASSLGRGSTDTQYF.

In nucleotides, the CDR3 is TGTGCCAGCGGCGACAGGGGGGGGGAGACCCAGTACTTC. It codes for CASGDRGGETQYF. This chain links TRBV11-3 with TRBJ2-5; 9 bases line up with TRBD1. The germline gives CDR1 SGHNT, CDR2 YENEEA. CDR3 length: 13 amino acids. The junction had 6 bases not matched to a gene; V was cut back by 8 bases and J by 5 bases.

The chain joins TRBV10-3 to TRBJ2-7, with 9 bases matching TRBD1. This CDR3 contains 14 residues. V was clipped by 4 bases and J by 1 base; unmatched bases: 2. Per germline, CDR1 ENHRY and CDR2 SYGVKD. The CDR3 reads CAISAGQGSYEQYF. The CDR3, as DNA: TGTGCCATCAGTGCCGGACAGGGGTCCTACGAGCAGTACTTC.

The chain recombines TRBV21-1 with TRBJ1-1; the table names TRBD1, a call not compared with the DNA. TRBV21-1 has pseudogene status. The CDR3 length is 17 residues. Here the CDR3 DNA reads TGTGCCAGCAGCAAGGTGATTACAGGGACGACGAACACTGAAGCTTTCTTT. Translation: CASSKVITGTTNTEAFF.

V usage is TRBV6-5 and J usage is TRBJ1-2, with D possibly matching TRBD1 (6 bases). Trimming shortened V by 10 bases and J by 5 bases, and 17 bases separated the two germline ends. The CDR3 covers 13 residues. The V gene's germline CDR1 is MNHEY and CDR2 SVGAGI. CDR3 loop: CATFVRGHYGYTF. The CDR3 DNA follows: TGTGCCACCTTCGTCAGGGGCCATTATGGCTACACCTTC.

This sequence joins TRBV6-5 and TRBJ1-1; no clear D gene. V lost 10 bases and J 4 bases, leaving 16 bases between the germline ends. This CDR3 is built from 13 residues. The germline CDR1 and CDR2 sequences are MNHEY and SVGAGI. The CDR3 reads CATLGGGRTEAFF. CDR3 coding DNA: TGTGCCACCTTAGGAGGAGGTCGCACTGAAGCTTTCTTT.

The chain uses TRBV15 and TRBJ2-1, with D perhaps matching TRBD1 (5 bases). V shed 3 bases and J shed 3 bases, with 9 bases lying between them. Germline V gene lookup returns CDR1 LNHNV and CDR2 YYDKDF (reference sequence). This CDR3 is 14 amino acids long. The CDR3 region is CATSSEGDYNEQFF. The CDR3 DNA reads as TGTGCCACCAGCAGTGAAGGGGACTACAATGAGCAGTTCTTC.

J is TRBJ1-2 and V is TRBV18; 8 positions agree with TRBD1. Per the germline V gene, CDR1 is KGHSH and CDR2 is LQKENI. This CDR3 has 14 amino acids. J gave up 4 bases and V 1 base, and 2 bases lay outside the gene matches. This CDR3 reads CASSPRTGTYGYTF. In nucleotides, the CDR3 is TGTGCCAGCTCACCACGGACAGGGACCTATGGCTACACCTTC.